This T cell receptor beta chain was retrieved from a study of identical twins. Study findings and constraints: Beta out-of-frame twin sharing showed a weaker excess.

TCRdb called the 5' RACE reads again in MiXCR, with one record for every CDR3 protein. The sample includes about 250,000 distinct CDR3 sequences, about an eighth of them seen just once. This CDR3 is 13 amino acids long. Trimming left V 6 bases short and J 0 bases short, with 8 bases between. Germline V gives CDR1 DFQATT, CDR2 SNEGSKA (reference sequence). Healthy Caucasians supplied all donations. With regard to this clonotype: Antigen: not known.

Sequencing used memory (CD45RO+) T cells sorted from blood. V is TRBV20-1 and J is TRBJ1-4; D unclear. The clonotype was recovered from a woman under 30 in good health. DNA of the CDR3: TGCAGTGCCAGACTTGCAACTAATGAAAAACTGTTTTTT. Translation: CSARLATNEKLFF.